Listed below are T cell receptor beta chains from one sample, sequenced in a study of cytomegalovirus exposure and HLA in healthy donors. Clones were sequenced by immunoSEQ multiplex PCR, and TCRdb holds only the in-frame ones, with some missing. The sample totals approximately 130,000 clones. The sample comprised PBMCs. The receptors were sampled from a woman aged 55-75 years in good health and CMV-seronegative. The CDR3 runs from the conserved cysteine through the conserved F or W. Each record gives: D gene, J gene, V gene, CDR3 DNA, CDR3 protein. The D gene is left open where the match is weak.

d_call: TRBD1
j_call: TRBJ1-3
v_call: TRBV19
cdr3_nt: TGTGCCAGTAGTACCCGGACAGGGACTGGAAACACCATATATTTT
cdr3_aa: CASSTRTGTGNTIYF

d_call: TRBD2
j_call: TRBJ2-7
v_call: TRBV6-1
cdr3_nt: TGTGCCAGCAGTGAAGAGGCCCGCGGGGGCGAGCAGTACTTC
cdr3_aa: CASSEEARGGEQYF

d_call: NA
j_call: TRBJ1-2
v_call: TRBV6-1
cdr3_nt: TGTGCCAGCAGTGAAGCGGGGCAGGGTGGGGGCTACACCTTC
cdr3_aa: CASSEAGQGGGYTF

d_call: TRBD2
j_call: TRBJ2-5
v_call: TRBV5-1
cdr3_nt: TGCGCCAGCAGCCTATGGACTAGCGTATCCCAAGAGACCCAGTACTTC
cdr3_aa: CASSLWTSVSQETQYF

d_call: NA
j_call: TRBJ2-3
v_call: TRBV27
cdr3_nt: TGTGCCAGCAGTTCCTCCGGCGGGGGCCCTAGCACAGATACGCAGTATTTT
cdr3_aa: CASSSSGGGPSTDTQYF

d_call: NA
j_call: TRBJ1-3
v_call: TRBV6-5
cdr3_nt: TGTGCCAGCATCTCTAACGGGAACACCATATATTTT
cdr3_aa: CASISNGNTIYF

d_call: TRBD1
j_call: TRBJ2-3
v_call: TRBV2
cdr3_nt: TGTGCCAGCAGTTACCGGGACAGGGGGACAGATACGCAGTATTTT
cdr3_aa: CASSYRDRGTDTQYF

d_call: NA
j_call: TRBJ2-5
v_call: TRBV12-5
cdr3_nt: TGTGCTAGTGGTTTAAGTAGCGGCCCTACCCCAGAGACCCAGTACTTC
cdr3_aa: CASGLSSGPTPETQYF

d_call: NA
j_call: TRBJ2-5
v_call: TRBV28
cdr3_nt: TGTGCCAGCAGGCTGGGGCGAGAGACCCAGTACTTC
cdr3_aa: CASRLGRETQYF

d_call: NA
j_call: TRBJ1-4
v_call: TRBV6-5
cdr3_nt: TGTGCCAGCAGTTACGCCCACGGGGGATCTAATGAAAAACTGTTTTTT
cdr3_aa: CASSYAHGGSNEKLFF

d_call: TRBD1
j_call: TRBJ2-7
v_call: TRBV14
cdr3_nt: TGTGCCAGCAGCCAAGAGCGGACAGGGGTCGAGCAGTACTTC
cdr3_aa: CASSQERTGVEQYF

d_call: TRBD1
j_call: TRBJ1-5
v_call: TRBV30
cdr3_nt: TGTGCCTGGAGTATAGAGGGGCTAAGGACAGGGGGCGACCAGCCCCAGCATTTT
cdr3_aa: CAWSIEGLRTGGDQPQHF

d_call: NA
j_call: TRBJ1-6
v_call: TRBV4-1
cdr3_nt: TGCGCCAGCAGCCAACAACGACAGACATCACCCCTCCACTTT
cdr3_aa: CASSQQRQTSPLHF

d_call: TRBD1
j_call: TRBJ2-1
v_call: TRBV28
cdr3_nt: TGTGCCAGCAGTCAGGACAGGGGGTTAAGCAATGAGCAGTTCTTC
cdr3_aa: CASSQDRGLSNEQFF

d_call: TRBD1
j_call: TRBJ2-5
v_call: TRBV5-6
cdr3_nt: TGTGCCAGCAGCACCGGACAGGGAGGAGAGACCCAGTACTTC
cdr3_aa: CASSTGQGGETQYF

d_call: NA
j_call: TRBJ1-2
v_call: TRBV5-6
cdr3_nt: TGTGCCAGCAGCTTGCGTTGGCAGAACTATGGCTACACCTTC
cdr3_aa: CASSLRWQNYGYTF